This paragraph covers one T cell receptor beta chain sequence. This clone was observed a few times. The specificity of this receptor is unknown. Qualities for individual bases were not recorded, and no much larger clone is one base off. This entry comes from a study of blood T cell repertoires in COVID-19 (dated by TCRdb to about 2020). In the study overall: The collaborator samples originated in the United States, Italy and Spain and spanned the acute and convalescent phases of COVID-19. The sample metadata nearly always contained a de-identified subject ID, COVID-19 status, age in years and sex. Where available, HLA class I and class II types were taken from metadata supplied by the sample provider and were not determined by assay-based typing. The material from the prospective study consisted of cDNA or gDNA derived from T cells, B-cell-depleted T cells, or PBMCs. The repertoires were released in a freely available public database meant as a resource for research on the immune response to SARS-CoV-2. The dataset comprised deeply sampled blood TCRbeta repertoires from subjects exposed to, actively infected with, or recovered from COVID-19. The samples were drawn from two sources: the first 160 participants of the ongoing ImmuneRACE study, and 1,200 or so subjects contributed by 6 global collaborators.

The immunoSEQ Assay, a bias-controlled multiplex PCR, was used to amplify TCRbeta CDR3 regions from genomic DNA. For the original study's pipeline: The number of nucleated cells in each sample was estimated from the amplification of reference gene primers within the assay. To quantify the absolute abundance of each unique TCRbeta CDR3 rearrangement, sequence reads were collapsed and filtered. For each sample, productive Simpson clonality was calculated as the square root of Simpson's diversity index across productive rearrangements. TCRdb's version of the immuneACCESS table is confined to in-frame rearrangements and falls short of the full clone set. An unresolved V gene accounts for under half of the shortfall where checked; the remainder is of unknown origin. V and J calls and clone size follow that table, whereas D and trimming were derived from the DNA. Within this sample are 160,000 or so clones, with approximately 80% of them counted one time only. The ten largest clones represent approximately 10% of the sample.

The collaborating institutions used their own protocols to collect whole blood in K2EDTA tubes. For TCRbeta analysis, collaborators shipped samples in one of three forms: frozen whole blood, isolated PBMCs, or DNA extracted from either of those sample types. What the authors observed across the whole study: Clinical and demographic metadata were provided uncurated, with the amount varying by source and participant.

Reading from cysteine to phenylalanine, the CDR3 counts 14 amino acids. Just the 42-base CDR3 DNA is kept, in frame starting at base 1. The germline ends are 15 bases apart after V is trimmed by 6 bases and J by 4 bases. Based on the germline V gene, the CDR1 and CDR2 sequences are SNHLY and FYNNEI. The chain is made from TRBV2 and TRBJ1-2; the best D guess is TRBD1, with 5 bases matching. Sequenced: peripheral blood. The source is a woman in her forties or fifties with acute or convalescent COVID-19. The bases are TGTGCCAGCAGAATTCTAGGGGCCAGCTATGGCTACACCTTC. Its amino acids are CASRILGASYGYTF.